This TCR beta chain was found in a study of T-cell reconstitution after alpha-beta-depleted transplantation in children. This clonotype appeared a single time. Researchers prepared the TCRbeta library using unique molecular identifiers, the study reports. MiXCR, run by TCRdb on the PCR reads, gives a single entry per CDR3 protein. The profile shows 200,000 to 250,000 distinct CDR3 sequences, roughly a tenth of them singletons. CDR3 size: 12 residues. Trimming took off 2 bases at V and 5 bases at J, with 7 bases between the two ends. The specimen was PBMCs from the stem cell graft donor, collected from the stem cell graft. The sequence derives from a human donor who donated a stem cell graft to a child with acute lymphoblastic leukemia. This rearrangement joins TRBV12-3 or TRBV12-4 to TRBJ2-7; possible D gene TRBD2, 5 bases. CDR3 amino acids: CASSLRRHEQYF. The CDR3 nucleotides are TGTGCCAGCAGTTTACGGAGGCACGAGCAGTACTTC.